This T cell receptor (beta chain) came from a study of T cells in Graves' hyperthyroidism and ophthalmopathy. Researchers took RNA transcripts and amplified the TCR beta CDR3 regions from them. The HTBI primer set was used in a first-round RT-PCR of the TCR CDR3. MiXCR was run by TCRdb on the multiplex PCR reads, yielding one entry per CDR3 protein. The sample gives hundreds of thousands of distinct CDR3 sequences, 12% to 15% of which show up once; almost 35% is in the top ten. This clonotype has a count of ten or more. Sequenced: blood. The clonotype comes from a woman aged 35 to 49 with Graves' ophthalmopathy.

Here the CDR3 reads CASSFRGQASSFYGYTF. CDR3 in DNA: TGTGCCAGCAGTTTTAGGGGACAGGCCTCTTCTTTCTATGGCTACACCTTC. The V and J genes are TRBV28 and TRBJ1-2, with 8 bases fitting TRBD1. With V trimmed by 3 bases and J by 4 bases, 13 bases remained unmatched. CDR3 length equals 17 residues. CDR1 and CDR2 from the germline V gene are MDHEN and SYDVKM.